The 8 T cell receptor beta chains listed next were all sequenced from one sample in a study of blood T cell repertoires in COVID-19. Clones were sequenced by immunoSEQ multiplex PCR, and TCRdb holds only the in-frame ones, with some missing. The sample has 130,000 or so clones, about 88% seen once. Material: peripheral blood. All receptors derive from a woman older than 75 with acute or convalescent COVID-19.

The V and J genes are TRBV19 and TRBJ1-4; 7 positions match TRBD1. The V and J ends lost 9 bases and 4 bases, in that order; junction bases with no gene match: 5. The CDR3 consists of 13 residues. From germline, CDR1 is LNHDA and CDR2 SQIVND (reference sequence). CDR3 coding DNA: TGTGCCAGCAGGGGACAGCTTAATGAAAAACTGTTTTTT. This codes for CASRGQLNEKLFF.

The gene calls are TRBV5-1 and TRBJ2-7, with 9 bases aligning to TRBD1. Germline V gene sequence: CDR1 SGHRS, CDR2 YFSETQ. This CDR3 has 15 amino acids. V was pared by 4 bases and J by 0 bases, with 5 bases of the junction left unmatched. The CDR3 spells CASSPGTGISYEQYF. The CDR3 region has the DNA TGCGCCAGCAGCCCCGGGACAGGGATCTCCTACGAGCAGTACTTC.

The V gene is TRBV4-1, the J gene TRBJ1-5; D not resolved. Trimming took 0 bases from V and 2 from J, leaving 11 bases between them. The CDR3 covers 16 residues. Germline V lookup: CDR1 MGHRA, CDR2 YSYEKL. The CDR3 DNA reads as TGCGCCAGCAGCCAAGATTCGGGATGGGGCAATCAGCCCCAGCATTTT. It translates to CASSQDSGWGNQPQHF.

This clone has only one observation. This chain connects TRBV27 to TRBJ2-7, with 10 bases lining up with TRBD1. There are 15 residues in the CDR3. Germline CDR1 reads MNHEY; CDR2 reads SMNVEV (reference sequence). Losses at the gene ends were 5 bases for V and 2 bases for J; bases not matched to a gene: 6. CDR3 in amino acids: CASSQPGTGAYEQYF. The CDR3 region has the DNA TGTGCCAGCAGTCAACCCGGGACAGGGGCCTACGAGCAGTACTTC.

The chain links TRBV27 to TRBJ2-2; TRBD2 matches at 14 bases. Trimming took 2 bases from V and 3 from J; bases not matched to a gene: 5. The CDR3 is 18 residues long. In germline, CDR1 is MNHEY, CDR2 SMNVEV (reference sequence). The CDR3 region has the DNA TGTGCCAGCAGTTTAGCGGGACTAGCGGGAGAGTACACCGGGGAGCTGTTTTTT. Protein: CASSLAGLAGEYTGELFF.

This clone appeared once. The chain combines TRBV5-4 with TRBJ2-1; 12 nucleotides agree with TRBD2. There are 15 residues in the CDR3. Germline-derived CDR1 and CDR2 are SGHNT and YYREEE (reference sequence). V trimming: 4 bases; J trimming: 5 bases; junction bases outside the gene matches: 4. The CDR3: CASSVGLAGNNEQFF. The CDR3 DNA follows: TGTGCCAGCAGCGTCGGACTAGCGGGAAACAATGAGCAGTTCTTC.

This clone was counted a few times. The genes are TRBV7-6 and TRBJ2-1; 7 bases agree with TRBD1. In germline, CDR1 is SGHVS, CDR2 FNYEAQ. V was clipped by 1 base and J by 7 bases; unmatched bases: 13. CDR3 length equals 17 residues. DNA of the CDR3: TGTGCCAGCAGCTTAGTAACAGGGGAATCCATCTGGAATGAGCAGTTCTTC. It specifies CASSLVTGESIWNEQFF.

The chain has TRBV30 and TRBJ2-7, with D perhaps matching TRBD2 (6 bases). V was shortened by 2 bases and J by 5 bases, with 10 bases between the two germline ends. The CDR3 has 12 residues. Germline V gives CDR1 GTSNPN, CDR2 SVGIG (reference sequence). Written as DNA, the CDR3 is TGTGCCTGGAGTAGGAGGGCAGACGAGCAGTACTTC. Its protein is CAWSRRADEQYF.